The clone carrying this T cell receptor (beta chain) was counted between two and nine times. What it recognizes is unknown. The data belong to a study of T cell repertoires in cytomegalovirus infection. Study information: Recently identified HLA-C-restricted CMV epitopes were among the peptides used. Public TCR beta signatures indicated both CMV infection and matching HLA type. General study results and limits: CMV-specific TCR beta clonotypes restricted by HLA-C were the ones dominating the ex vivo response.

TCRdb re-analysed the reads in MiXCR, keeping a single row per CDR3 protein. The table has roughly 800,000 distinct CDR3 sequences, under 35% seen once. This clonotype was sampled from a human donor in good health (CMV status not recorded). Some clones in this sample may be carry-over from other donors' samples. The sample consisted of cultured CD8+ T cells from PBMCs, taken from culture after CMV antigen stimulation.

CDR3 nucleotide sequence: TGTGCCAGCAGTAACACCCTAGTGGCAGGCTCTAGCACAGATACGCAGTATTTT. Protein: CASSNTLVAGSSTDTQYF. The V call is TRBV7-9, the J call TRBJ2-3; D is uncertain. Trimming took 6 bases from V and 0 from J, leaving 22 bases between them. The CDR3 contains 18 residues. Germline V gives CDR1 SEHNR, CDR2 FQNEAQ (reference sequence).